The rows below give T cell receptor beta chains drawn from one sample of a study of shared clonotypes between healthy human individuals. The repertoire was sequenced with immunoSEQ multiplex PCR; TCRdb's copy has only in-frame clones and lacks some. The sample has 2 million to 2.5 million clones; approximately 94% are singletons. The sequenced sample consisted of naive CD8+ T cells from PBMCs. The receptors were sampled from a man younger than 30 in good health. Some clones in this sample may be carry-over from other donors' samples. Both conserved end residues are part of each CDR3. Each record gives: V gene, clone size, D gene, J gene, CDR3 DNA, CDR3 protein. A D gene is named only where the DNA matches it firmly. The size entry is marked missing in some rows and otherwise reads once, few, many or a size class.

TRBV6-5	.	.	TRBJ2-7	TGTGCCAGCAGTTACTCTGGAGCTGCGACCTACGAGCAGTACTTC	CASSYSGAATYEQYF
TRBV13	.	.	TRBJ2-7	TGTGCCAGCAGGGACTTGCGGCACTCTCCCTACGAGCAGTACTTC	CASRDLRHSPYEQYF
TRBV29-1	once	.	TRBJ2-7	TGCAGCGTTATGGGGGTCAACGAGCAGTACTTC	CSVMGVNEQYF
TRBV5-6	.	.	TRBJ1-1	TGTGCCAGCAGCTTGGAGGGATTTGGCACTGAAGCTTTCTTT	CASSLEGFGTEAFF
TRBV28	.	.	TRBJ1-3	TGTGCCAGCAGTTTCTCCCTAAGCCTACCGTTAGCCTCTGGAAACACCATATATTTT	CASSFSLSLPLASGNTIYF
TRBV11-3	.	.	TRBJ2-1	TGTGCCAGCAGCTCCCGGGCTAATGAGCAGTTCTTC	CASSSRANEQFF
TRBV9	once	.	TRBJ1-1	TGTGCCAGCAGCCCTGGGAAGGGGGGCGAAATCACTGAAGCTTTCTTT	CASSPGKGGEITEAFF
TRBV11-2	.	TRBD2	TRBJ2-1	TGTGCCAGCAGCCTTTCTAGCGGGAGCCTCTATGAGCAGTTCTTC	CASSLSSGSLYEQFF
TRBV4-2	once	TRBD1	TRBJ1-2	TGTGCCAGCAGCCAAGCCATGTATCGAGAGACAGGGGACTATGGCTACACCTTC	CASSQAMYRETGDYGYTF
TRBV9	.	TRBD2	TRBJ2-2	TGTGCCAGCAGTTCGGGGGGTAACACCGGGGAGCTGTTTTTT	CASSSGGNTGELFF
TRBV11-3	.	TRBD1	TRBJ2-2	TGTGCCAGCAGCTCCCATCCCCAGGACAGGGGGTCCGGGGAGCTGTTTTTT	CASSSHPQDRGSGELFF
TRBV11-2	.	.	TRBJ2-3	TGTGCCAGCAGCTCCCCCTTTATCCTAGCGCCGGAGGCAGATACGCAGTATTTT	CASSSPFILAPEADTQYF
TRBV18	.	TRBD2	TRBJ2-5	TGTGCCAGCTCACCAAGGTCCCAGCGGGAGGGCCCCCAAGAGACCCAGTACTTC	CASSPRSQREGPQETQYF
TRBV5-8	.	.	TRBJ2-1	TGTGCCAGCAGCTTTTCTCCTAGCATCCTCCATGAGCAGTTCTTC	CASSFSPSILHEQFF
TRBV7-6	.	TRBD1	TRBJ2-5	TGTGCCAGCAGCTCAAGGACAGGGGGACTGGAGACCCAGTACTTC	CASSSRTGGLETQYF
TRBV6-5	.	.	TRBJ2-5	TGTGCCAGCGGACACGAGGTCCCGTCCCAGTACTTC	CASGHEVPSQYF
TRBV11-2	.	TRBD1	TRBJ2-2	TGTGCCAGCAGCAATCCACAGGGGGCGGTTCAAACCGGGGAGCTGTTTTTT	CASSNPQGAVQTGELFF
TRBV4-3	.	TRBD2	TRBJ2-7	TGCGCCAGCAGCCAAGGGCGGCCTAGCGGGAGTCTGTCCTACGAGCAGTACTTC	CASSQGRPSGSLSYEQYF
TRBV9	.	.	TRBJ1-1	TGTGCCAGCAGCGTATATGAGGGGTTCGGCACTGAAGCTTTCTTT	CASSVYEGFGTEAFF
TRBV2	.	.	TRBJ2-7	TGTGCCAGCAGTGACGGGTTCGGAGAGCAGTACTTC	CASSDGFGEQYF
TRBV5-6	.	.	TRBJ2-1	TGTGCCAGCAGCTTTGGCAATGAGCAGTTCTTC	CASSFGNEQFF
TRBV28	.	TRBD2	TRBJ2-2	TGTGCCAGCAGTTTCCCGGGGGGGAGAGGTACCGGGGAGCTGTTTTTT	CASSFPGGRGTGELFF
TRBV9	.	.	TRBJ2-5	TGTGCCAGCAGCGTAGATCCGGGTAGGGAAGAGACCCAGTACTTC	CASSVDPGREETQYF
TRBV11-2	.	.	TRBJ2-7	TGTGCCAGCAGCTTAGAACAGTTACTCTACGAGCAGTACTTC	CASSLEQLLYEQYF
TRBV29-1	.	TRBD2	TRBJ2-1	TGCAGCGTCCGGAGCGGGAGCCCCTACAATGAGCAGTTCTTC	CSVRSGSPYNEQFF
TRBV9	once	TRBD2	TRBJ2-1	TGTGCCAGCAGCGTTAGCGGGAACTACAATGAGCAGTTCTTC	CASSVSGNYNEQFF
TRBV19	.	TRBD1	TRBJ1-4	TGTGCCAGTAGTCCGGACAGGGTATCTAATGAAAAACTGTTTTTT	CASSPDRVSNEKLFF
TRBV11-3	.	TRBD2	TRBJ2-1	TGTGCCAGCAGCCCACCGGGACTAGCGGGACTAGCCTACAATGAGCAGTTCTTC	CASSPPGLAGLAYNEQFF
TRBV19	.	.	TRBJ2-7	TGTGCCAGTAGTATAAGGGGAAGCAGCTCCTACGAGCAGTACTTC	CASSIRGSSSYEQYF
TRBV27	.	.	TRBJ1-4	TGTGCCAGCAGTTTGGTCGGAACCTCCGGGGACCTGTTTTTT	CASSLVGTSGDLFF
TRBV19	once	TRBD1	TRBJ1-2	TGTGCCAGTATCCACGGGCAGGGGGCGCAGTATGGCTACACCTTC	CASIHGQGAQYGYTF
TRBV6-6	.	TRBD1	TRBJ2-7	TGTGCCAGCAGCACGCCAGGGGGTCGCTACGAGCAGTACTTC	CASSTPGGRYEQYF
TRBV5-4	.	.	TRBJ2-6	TGTGCCAGCAGCCGGGACCCCAGGTACTCTGGGGCCAACGTCCTGACTTTC	CASSRDPRYSGANVLTF
TRBV4-3	.	.	TRBJ1-4	TGCGCCAGCAGCCCCGACGGTGCAACTAATGAAAAACTGTTTTTT	CASSPDGATNEKLFF
TRBV13	.	TRBD1	TRBJ1-2	TGTGCCAGCAGTTCCCCTGACAGGGACGGCTACACCTTC	CASSSPDRDGYTF
TRBV30	.	.	TRBJ2-7	TGTGCCTGGAGTATGGGTATCGAGCAGTACTTC	CAWSMGIEQYF
TRBV9	.	.	TRBJ2-5	TGTGCCAGCAGCGCCTACGGCAGGCCCCAAGAGACCCAGTACTTC	CASSAYGRPQETQYF
TRBV5-1	.	TRBD1	TRBJ1-1	TGCGCCAGCCATATCGGACAGGGCGACACTGAAGCTTTCTTT	CASHIGQGDTEAFF
TRBV18	.	.	TRBJ2-7	TGTGCCAGCTCACCACTCGAGTCAGTGACCTCGTTCTACGAGCAGTACTTC	CASSPLESVTSFYEQYF
TRBV5-1	.	TRBD2	TRBJ2-5	TGCGCCAGCAGCTTGGCCTTTGGCGGGAGGGCCTTAGAGACCCAGTACTTC	CASSLAFGGRALETQYF
TRBV28	once	.	TRBJ1-1	TGTGCCAGCAGTTTATCCCTCCGAACAGAAGCTTTCTTT	CASSLSLRTEAFF
TRBV7-9	.	.	TRBJ2-6	TGTGCCAGCAGCTTAGGACACGGGGTTGGTGGGGCCAACGTCCTGACTTTC	CASSLGHGVGGANVLTF
TRBV2	.	TRBD2	TRBJ2-3	TGTGCCAGCAGAACGGGCGGACTAGAACTAGATACGCAGTATTTT	CASRTGGLELDTQYF
TRBV9	once	TRBD2	TRBJ2-1	TGTGCCAGCAGCGTAGGCGGGGGCTCCTACAATGAGCAGTTCTTC	CASSVGGGSYNEQFF
TRBV7-9	.	TRBD1	TRBJ1-2	TGTGCCAGCAGCTTATCGGGCCCCCAAGAGGACAGGGACGGCTACACCTTC	CASSLSGPQEDRDGYTF
TRBV6-5	.	TRBD1	TRBJ1-3	TGTGCCAGCAGTCCCGACAGGGGCTCTGGAAACACCATATATTTT	CASSPDRGSGNTIYF
TRBV10-3	.	.	TRBJ1-6	TGTGCCATCAGTGAGGCAGGGGCAGATAATTCACCCCTCCACTTT	CAISEAGADNSPLHF
TRBV27	few	.	TRBJ2-2	TGTGCCAGCAGTTTTAACACCGGGGAGCTGTTTTTT	CASSFNTGELFF
TRBV5-6	.	TRBD1	TRBJ1-2	TGTGCCAGCAGCTTGGCTGGGCCAGGGGGCGTCAGTGGCTACACCTTC	CASSLAGPGGVSGYTF